This entry lists 22 T cell receptor beta chains sequenced from one sample in a study of radiation and T cells in renal cell carcinoma. TCRdb's copy holds only in-frame clones and misses some; the assay was immunoSEQ multiplex PCR. This sample yields over 60,000 clones, of which around 78% are seen a single time; roughly 7% belongs to the top ten. Time point reported: blood 2 weeks post-SBRT. Treatment noted: 15 Gy SBRT to primary tumor, nephrectomy 4 weeks later. The sample in question was blood, obtained from a patient whose treatment included radiotherapy and nephrectomy. The receptors were gathered from a man in his 60s with renal cell carcinoma.

CDR3 region: CASSTGTSGGNEQFF. CDR3 nucleotide sequence: TGTGCCAGCAGTACCGGGACTAGCGGGGGCAATGAGCAGTTCTTC. The chain links TRBV6-6 to TRBJ2-1; 14 nucleotides agree with TRBD2. The V gene's germline CDR1 is MNHNY and CDR2 SVGAGI (reference sequence). Trimming removed 5 bases from V and 6 bases from J; junction bases left unmatched: 3. This CDR3 has 15 residues.

This clone showed up just once. This chain links TRBV7-2 with TRBJ1-2; D remains ambiguous. The CDR3 has 13 residues. Trimming took 0 bases from V and 8 from J, leaving 10 bases between them. CDR1 is SGHTA, CDR2 FQGNSA, per germline. The CDR3 reads CASSLAHGGGYTF. The CDR3 bases are TGTGCCAGCAGCTTAGCGCATGGAGGGGGCTACACCTTC.

The V call is TRBV9, the J call TRBJ2-1, with 9 nucleotides matching TRBD2. This CDR3 is 15 amino acids long. The V gene's germline CDR1 is SGDLS and CDR2 YYNGEE. Trimming cost V 0 bases and J 8 bases; bases outside gene matches: 6. The CDR3 DNA reads as TGTGCCAGCAGCGTAGGGATAGCGGGGGCCCATGAGCAGTTCTTC. It is translated as CASSVGIAGAHEQFF.

This chain connects TRBV7-6 to TRBJ1-1; possible D gene TRBD1, 5 bases. V was shortened by 4 bases and J by 1 base, with 16 bases between the two germline ends. The V gene's germline CDR1 is SGHVS and CDR2 FNYEAQ. This CDR3 has 16 residues. The CDR3 nucleotides read TGTGCCAGCAGCTCGGTCCCGGGACTTGGGAACACTGAAGCTTTCTTT. As protein: CASSSVPGLGNTEAFF.

This rearrangement joins TRBV6-1 to TRBJ2-7; no clear D. Trimming left V 6 bases short and J 2 bases short, with 14 bases between. Germline CDR1 and CDR2: MNHNS and SASEGT. There are 14 residues in the CDR3. The CDR3 DNA sequence: TGTGCCAGCAGCCGAGTCCAAATGGCCTACGAGCAGTACTTC. Encoded protein: CASSRVQMAYEQYF.

CDR3 nucleotide sequence: TGTGCCAGCAGCCCGCAACTCGGGGACGGAACCTACGAGCAGTACTTC. Amino acid sequence: CASSPQLGDGTYEQYF. The chain links TRBV11-2 to TRBJ2-7; perhaps D is TRBD1 or TRBD2 (5 bases each). V was trimmed by 5 bases and J by 2 bases, leaving 19 bases between them. This CDR3 contains 16 residues. Germline values: CDR1 SGHAT, CDR2 FQNNGV.

This chain joins TRBV2 and TRBJ1-6; D not resolved. The ends were cut back, 3 bases at V and 6 bases at J, with 9 bases in the middle. CDR1 and CDR2 (germline): SNHLY, FYNNEI. CDR3 length: 14 residues. The CDR3 loop reads CASSETDFNSPLHF. The CDR3 DNA follows: TGTGCCAGCAGTGAGACCGACTTTAATTCACCCCTCCACTTT.

The gene calls are TRBV9 and TRBJ1-5; D gene uncertain. V was pared by 2 bases and J by 5 bases, with 8 bases between. CDR1 and CDR2 (germline): SGDLS, YYNGEE. The CDR3 has 13 amino acids. The CDR3 nucleotides read TGTGCCAGCAGCGTTGGGTCGGATCAGCCCCAGCATTTT. Protein sequence: CASSVGSDQPQHF.

V gene TRBV18 combines with J gene TRBJ2-3; perhaps TRBD2 as D (6 bases). There are 17 residues in the CDR3. The germline V gene has CDR1 KGHSH and CDR2 LQKENI. V gave up 4 bases and J gave up 3 bases, with 20 bases separating them. The CDR3 DNA sequence: TGTGCCAGCTCACGCTCGCATGTGGGGGGAGGAACAGATACGCAGTATTTT. Translated: CASSRSHVGGGTDTQYF.

The CDR3, as DNA: TGTGCCAGCAGCTCCACCCCACACAGGAGGGGCACTGAAGCTTTCTTT. Translating gives CASSSTPHRRGTEAFF. The chain employs TRBV7-2 and TRBJ1-1; a possible D gene is TRBD1 (5 bases). This CDR3 is 16 amino acids long. Germline CDR1 and CDR2: SGHTA and FQGNSA. Trimming took 4 bases from V and 4 from J, leaving 19 bases between them.

The V gene is TRBV29-1, the J gene TRBJ2-2, with TRBD1 identical over 7 bases. Germline V lookup: CDR1 SQVTM, CDR2 ANQGSEA. With V trimmed by 6 bases and J by 6 bases, 7 bases remained unmatched. The CDR3 is 13 residues long. CDR3 sequence reads: CSVRQGIAGELFF. The DNA of the CDR3 is TGCAGCGTGCGACAGGGAATCGCCGGGGAGCTGTTTTTT.

This clone has only a few counts. The chain recombines TRBV27 with TRBJ1-2; TRBD1 is a possible D gene (5 bases). Germline V gives CDR1 MNHEY, CDR2 SMNVEV (reference sequence). This CDR3 comprises 14 residues. Deletions cut 4 bases from V and 7 bases from J, with 16 bases between. The CDR3 DNA is TGTGCCAGCAGTTCCAGGCCGCAGGGAGGTGGCTACACCTTC. This gives the protein CASSSRPQGGGYTF.

The rearrangement links TRBV28 to TRBJ2-1; D may be TRBD2 (5 bases). This CDR3 is built from 11 residues. Germline-derived CDR1 and CDR2 are MDHEN and SYDVKM. Trimming stripped 9 bases from V and 8 bases from J, with 11 bases between. This CDR3 is CASVERDEQFF. For the CDR3, the DNA is TGTGCCAGTGTGGAGAGGGATGAGCAGTTCTTC.

This chain connects TRBV9 to TRBJ2-1; D is possibly TRBD2 (5 bases). V lost 0 bases, J lost 5 bases, and 12 bases lay in between. This CDR3 is built from 15 residues. Germline loops: CDR1 SGDLS, CDR2 YYNGEE. CDR3 in amino acids: CASSVERAYHNEQFF. The CDR3 DNA sequence: TGTGCCAGCAGCGTAGAGAGGGCATACCACAATGAGCAGTTCTTC.

This clone was picked up one time. The gene calls are TRBV9 and TRBJ1-2; TRBD1 is a possible D gene (5 bases). The CDR3 is made up of 13 amino acids. Deletions cut 4 bases from V and 7 bases from J, with 14 bases between. Germline values: CDR1 SGDLS, CDR2 YYNGEE. The CDR3 DNA is TGTGCCAGCAGCACCCCAGGGACCGGTGGCTACACCTTC. Translated, it gives CASSTPGTGGYTF.

The gene calls are TRBV7-2 and TRBJ2-3, with a tentative D call TRBD1 (7 bases). The CDR3 is 14 amino acids. V lost 5 bases to trimming and J lost 6 bases, with 15 bases between them. The germline V gene has CDR1 SGHTA and CDR2 FQGNSA. CDR3 bases: TGTGCCAGCAGCGCCTCCAGGGGGAGGGATACGCAGTATTTT. This sequence encodes CASSASRGRDTQYF.

The rearrangement uses TRBV10-1 and TRBJ1-1; D not resolved. The CDR3 sequence is 13 residues long. Trimming took 5 bases from V and 1 from J, leaving 8 bases between them. Germline V gene data show CDR1 as WNHNN and CDR2 as SYGVQD (reference sequence). CDR3 sequence (DNA): TGCGCCAGCAGTAGAAGGTGGAACACTGAAGCTTTCTTT. Amino acid sequence: CASSRRWNTEAFF.

This chain connects TRBV2 to TRBJ2-5; 9 bases map to TRBD2. This CDR3 spans 16 amino acids. The trim removed 3 bases at V and 1 base at J, leaving 6 bases unmatched. Germline CDR1 and CDR2: SNHLY and FYNNEI. This CDR3 reads CASSEAAGGFQETQYF. DNA of the CDR3: TGTGCCAGCAGTGAGGCGGCGGGGGGGTTCCAAGAGACCCAGTACTTC.

This clone was observed a few times. V gene TRBV7-2 combines with J gene TRBJ1-4; D gene unclear. Trimming removed 5 bases from V and 3 bases from J, with 16 bases in between. Germline V CDR1 and CDR2: SGHTA, FQGNSA. The CDR3 extends over 16 amino acids. In DNA form, the CDR3 reads TGTGCCAGCAGCCGAACCACCGGGTCCTCTAATGAAAAACTGTTTTTT. Translated: CASSRTTGSSNEKLFF.

This sequence joins TRBV12-5 and TRBJ2-7; D might be TRBD1 (5 bases). CDR3 length: 15 residues. Germline V gives CDR1 LGHNT, CDR2 FRNRAP. V was shortened by 1 base and J by 3 bases, with 13 bases between the two germline ends. The CDR3 is CASGLEGYGLYEQYF. The CDR3 nucleotides read TGTGCTAGTGGTTTGGAGGGGTACGGCCTCTACGAGCAGTACTTC.

The chain combines TRBV11-2 with TRBJ2-1, with 9 positions matching TRBD1. Germline V gene lookup returns CDR1 SGHAT and CDR2 FQNNGV. CDR3 length equals 19 residues. Trimming at V came to 2 bases and at J to 0 bases, leaving 11 bases not matched to a gene. Here the CDR3 DNA reads TGTGCCAGCAGCTTAAAAGGGACAGGGTACGAGAGCTCCTACAATGAGCAGTTCTTC. Its translation: CASSLKGTGYESSYNEQFF.

This clone counts as medium-sized. J is TRBJ2-7 and V is TRBV6-1; D gene ambiguous. Trimming removed 2 bases from V and 7 bases from J, with 6 bases in between. Germline CDR1 is MNHNS and CDR2 is SASEGT. CDR3 length: 11 amino acids. CDR3 residues: CASSELREQYV. In DNA, the CDR3 is TGTGCCAGCAGTGAACTGCGGGAGCAGTACGTC.